Sequencing of this T cell receptor (beta chain) was carried out in a study of regulatory T cells in long-lasting Graves disease listed by TCRdb under 2021. Concerning the study at large: Newly diagnosed Graves' disease patients had taken antithyroid drugs for less than 3 months. The study was registered as a clinical trial and conducted in China. TCR sequencing covered some 13 persistent and around 20 newly diagnosed Graves' disease patients, about 35 samples in total. This study used TCR sequencing and RNA sequencing of peripheral blood to compare persistent Graves' disease patients against newly diagnosed Graves' disease patients. Paper-wide results and their limitations: Persistent disease showed preferential use of TRBV28, TRBJ1-2 and TRBJ2-5, whereas newly diagnosed disease favored TRBV20-1 and TRBJ2-1. The authors acknowledged the small sample size as a limitation that may reduce accuracy. Because the primary lesion, thyroid tissue, could not be accessed, the study looked at peripheral blood alone. Compared with newly diagnosed patients, patients with persistent Graves' disease had lower TCR Shannon entropy and fewer highly expanded clones, which suggests clonal expansion. Sequencing and analysis were restricted to the TCR beta chain. A larger number of public clonotypes was shared among persistent patients (approximately 3,000) than among newly diagnosed patients (roughly 1,000).

This clonotype occurred many times. Its specific antigen is unknown. Base-call qualities are not available, and no considerably larger clone is one nucleotide away. The time point tag for this specimen amounts to: newly diagnosed GD, antithyroid drugs for less than 3 months. RNA was extracted from PBMCs in TRIzol for both TCR sequencing and RNA sequencing. The diagnosis of Graves' disease was made according to American Thyroid Association guidelines. The patients came from an endocrinology department in Xi'an, China. Each patient gave 7 to 9.5 milliliters of peripheral blood, collected in an EDTA anticoagulant tube. PBMCs were isolated by Ficoll Paque Plus density gradient separation without further T cell sorting. RNA quality was checked with an Agilent 2100 Bioanalyzer and agarose gel, and concentration with a NanoDrop 2000. As encoded in the germline V gene (reference sequence), CDR1 is DFQATT while CDR2 is SNEGSKA. The CDR3 starts with the cysteine, ends with the phenylalanine, and has 14 residues. Just CDR3 DNA is preserved here, 42 bases in frame from base 1. V loses 1 base, J loses 5 bases, and the germline ends lie 14 bases apart.

Library preparation used multiplex PCR. The instrument was an Illumina HiSeq 4000. CDR3 regions were amplified by Arm-PCR with iRepertoire HTBI primers to construct TCR beta libraries. Before sequencing, the PCR products underwent gel purification. Concerning the study's data processing: Across samples, fewer than 70 TRBV and 14 TRBJ segments were identified and used for gene usage analysis of CDR3 amino acid clonotypes. Filtered high-quality paired reads were merged into contigs using COPE and FqMerger. BLAST was used to align contigs to IMGT TRBV, TRBD and TRBJ reference genes, and CDR3 was defined according to IMGT. Highly expanded clones were defined as clonotypes with a frequency above 0.1%. Shannon entropy was used to measure repertoire diversity, and the Gini coefficient was used to measure V-J evenness. Clonotypes shared by more than one individual were considered public. TCRdb reprocessing: public reads trimmed at Q25 with fastp, clones called with MiXCR, in-frame beta chains kept. Rows are combined by CDR3 protein, so each entry shows the most common genes and DNA. In this record, the V and J calls reflect TCRdb's handling and not the investigators' own analysis. The sample has some 320,000 distinct CDR3 sequences on record, 18% of them singletons. Around 36% of the sample lies in the top ten.

This receptor was taken from a female donor with Graves disease. The specimen comprised peripheral blood mononuclear cells (PBMCs), sampled at new diagnosis, from a patient treated with antithyroid drugs. The chain couples TRBV20-1 to TRBJ1-1; possibly the D gene is TRBD1, per 6 matching bases. The DNA sequence is given as TGCAGTGCTAGAGGCCCACAGGGAGGGACTGAAGCTTTCTTT. Its protein product is CSARGPQGGTEAFF.